These 27 T cell receptor beta chains share one sample of origin, sequenced in a study of cytomegalovirus exposure and HLA in healthy donors. TCRdb keeps only in-frame clones here, not all; method: immunoSEQ multiplex PCR. The data show approximately 300,000 clones, with 70% to 90% seen just once and around 0.84% held by the top ten. Sequencing was done on a sample of PBMCs. The receptors here all came from a young woman in good health and CMV-seronegative.

The chain carries TRBV6-5 and TRBJ2-7; D call uncertain. The V end was cut by 4 bases, the J end by 2 bases, with 9 bases between. This CDR3 has 13 amino acids. CDR1 is MNHEY and CDR2 is SVGAGI in the germline V gene. Written as DNA, the CDR3 is TGTGCCAGCAGTTTGCGGCCTACCTACGAGCAGTACTTC. Translated: CASSLRPTYEQYF.

This clone is a singleton in its sample. The rearrangement links TRBV5-1 to TRBJ2-1, with a tentative D call TRBD1 (6 bases). The CDR3 has 16 amino acids. From germline, CDR1 is SGHRS and CDR2 YFSETQ. Trimming left V 0 bases short and J 2 bases short, with 12 bases between. CDR3 region: CASSLAQGSAYNEQFF. The CDR3 region has the DNA TGCGCCAGCAGCTTGGCACAGGGCTCGGCCTACAATGAGCAGTTCTTC.

The sample holds many counts of this clone. This sequence joins TRBV19 and TRBJ2-7; 7 bases map to TRBD2. The germline CDR1 and CDR2 sequences are LNHDA and SQIVND (reference sequence). This CDR3 is 15 amino acids long. V was pared by 5 bases and J by 0 bases, with 7 bases of the junction left unmatched. The CDR3 region is CASSSRIAGSYEQYF. Written as DNA, the CDR3 is TGTGCCAGTAGTTCCCGAATAGCGGGCTCCTACGAGCAGTACTTC.

The chain combines TRBV7-9 with TRBJ2-7, with D tentatively TRBD1 (5 bases). The ends were cut back, 2 bases at V and 0 bases at J, with 23 bases in the middle. This CDR3 has 19 residues. In germline, CDR1 is SEHNR, CDR2 FQNEAQ (reference sequence). CDR3 DNA sequence: TGTGCCAGCAGCTTACCCACCTCCCGCGGCAGGGCCCTCTCCTACGAGCAGTACTTC. It specifies CASSLPTSRGRALSYEQYF.

The rearrangement links TRBV28 to TRBJ2-7, with TRBD2 identical over 7 bases. V lost 1 base, J lost 6 bases, and 3 bases stayed unmatched. The germline CDR1 and CDR2 sequences are MDHEN and SYDVKM. The CDR3 has 13 amino acids. As DNA, the CDR3 is TGTGCCAGCAGTTTATTCCCGGGGGGCGAGCAGTACTTC. It is translated as CASSLFPGGEQYF.

This clone was found once. The V call is TRBV5-8, the J call TRBJ2-1, with a weak D call TRBD2 (6 bases). Germline V gives CDR1 SGHTS, CDR2 YDEGEE. The ends were cut back, 3 bases at V and 8 bases at J, with 21 bases in the middle. This CDR3 is built from 16 residues. The DNA of the CDR3 is TGTGCCAGCAGCTCGAGACTAGTTGTGTTTCGGTATGAGCAGTTCTTC. Amino acids: CASSSRLVVFRYEQFF.

J is TRBJ2-3 and V is TRBV11-1, with 8 bases lining up with TRBD1. The junction had 7 bases not matched to a gene; V was cut back by 3 bases and J by 5 bases. Germline assignment: CDR1 SGHAT and CDR2 FQDESV (reference sequence). The CDR3 sequence is 15 residues long. CDR3 nucleotides: TGTGCCAGCAGCTTTTACGGGACAGGACAAGATACGCAGTATTTT. Encoded protein: CASSFYGTGQDTQYF.

The V gene is TRBV4-3, the J gene TRBJ1-4; 9 bases match TRBD1. The germline gives CDR1 LGHNA, CDR2 YSLEER. Trimming cost V 1 base and J 4 bases; bases outside gene matches: 4. CDR3 length: 16 residues. The CDR3 sequence: CASSQVGTGNNEKLFF. CDR3 in DNA: TGCGCCAGCAGCCAAGTTGGGACAGGGAATAATGAAAAACTGTTTTTT.

The rearrangement uses TRBV11-3 and TRBJ2-7; D ambiguous. This CDR3 contains 15 residues. Per the germline V gene, CDR1 is SGHNT and CDR2 is YENEEA. V shed 5 bases and J shed 4 bases, with 18 bases lying between them. CDR3 DNA: TGTGCCAGCAGCAGTTTCAGGAACATCCTTTACGAGCAGTACTTC. This codes for CASSSFRNILYEQYF.

The genes are TRBV7-2 and TRBJ1-5, with D possibly TRBD1 on 5 matching bases. Germline CDR1 and CDR2: SGHTA and FQGNSA. The CDR3 contains 13 residues. The V end lost 5 bases, the J end lost 5 bases, and 10 bases lay between the germline ends. The CDR3 spells CASSRAGDQPQHF. The CDR3 region has the DNA TGTGCCAGCAGCCGAGCGGGGGATCAGCCCCAGCATTTT.

The rearrangement links TRBV5-1 to TRBJ2-2; maybe TRBD1 (6 bases). From germline, CDR1 is SGHRS and CDR2 YFSETQ. This CDR3 spans 14 amino acids. Trimming took 5 bases from V and 3 from J, leaving 11 bases between them. CDR3 sequence: CASRFSGDTGELFF. For the CDR3, the DNA is TGCGCCAGCAGATTCTCAGGGGACACCGGGGAGCTGTTTTTT.

This chain connects TRBV25-1 to TRBJ1-5, with D possibly matching TRBD1 (5 bases). The CDR3 has 14 amino acids. V was clipped by 9 bases and J by 2 bases, with 14 bases between them. Germline CDR1 reads MGHDK; CDR2 reads SYGVNS. The CDR3 DNA sequence: TGTGCCAGTAATCAGGGATCGGGCAATCAGCCCCAGCATTTT. This sequence encodes CASNQGSGNQPQHF.

The V gene is TRBV6-5, the J gene TRBJ2-3; D not resolved. The CDR3 sequence is 14 residues long. The germline V gene has CDR1 MNHEY and CDR2 SVGAGI. The V gene lost 6 bases and the J gene lost 1 base, with 11 bases spanning the gap. Here the CDR3 reads CASRTSQGTDTQYF. The DNA for the CDR3 is TGTGCCAGCAGGACCTCGCAGGGCACAGATACGCAGTATTTT.

The chain links TRBV29-1 to TRBJ1-5; possible D gene TRBD1, 6 bases. The length of the CDR3 is 13 residues. CDR1 is SQVTM, CDR2 ANQGSEA, per germline. V was cut by 4 bases and J by 4 bases, with 11 bases left in between. The CDR3 nucleotides are TGCAGCGTTGGGACAGCTCTTAATCAGCCCCAGCATTTT. Encoded protein: CSVGTALNQPQHF. The full variable domain, completed using reference TRBV29-1 and TRBJ1-5, is SAVISQKPSRDICQRGTSLTIQCQVDSQVTMMFWYRQQPGQSLTLIATANQGSEATYESGFVIDKFPISRPNLTFSTLTVSNMSPEDSSIYLCSVGTALNQPQHFGDGTRLSIL.

This sequence joins TRBV7-2 and TRBJ2-7; 7 bases map to TRBD2. V was pared by 5 bases and J by 2 bases, with 6 bases of the junction left unmatched. The germline CDR1 and CDR2 sequences are SGHTA and FQGNSA. The CDR3 is 14 amino acids. CDR3 protein: CASSSGREAYEQYF. DNA for the CDR3: TGTGCCAGCAGCAGCGGACGGGAGGCCTACGAGCAGTACTTC.

This chain uses TRBV5-1 with TRBJ2-5, with a possible D match to TRBD2 (5 bases). V gave up 0 bases and J gave up 1 base, with 7 bases separating them. The germline gives CDR1 SGHRS, CDR2 YFSETQ. The CDR3 extends over 14 amino acids. CDR3 region: CASSLVGAQETQYF. Here the CDR3 DNA reads TGCGCCAGCAGCTTGGTGGGAGCCCAAGAGACCCAGTACTTC.

The rearrangement links TRBV6-5 to TRBJ2-3; D unresolved. CDR3 length: 14 amino acids. Trimming took off 6 bases at V and 1 base at J, with 11 bases between the two ends. Germline CDR1 reads MNHEY; CDR2 reads SVGAGI. The CDR3: CASSQGVGTDTQYF. CDR3 DNA sequence: TGTGCCAGCAGCCAAGGAGTGGGCACAGATACGCAGTATTTT.

The chain uses TRBV11-2 and TRBJ2-6; possible D gene TRBD1, 6 bases. This CDR3 is built from 18 residues. Trimming stripped 5 bases from V and 0 bases from J, with 17 bases between. Germline-derived CDR1 and CDR2 are SGHAT and FQNNGV. CDR3 coding DNA: TGTGCCAGCAGCCTCTCGGGACATCTCAGCTCTGGGGCCAACGTCCTGACTTTC. The encoded protein is CASSLSGHLSSGANVLTF.

This clone appeared once. The V gene is TRBV6-5, the J gene TRBJ1-1; 7 bases fit TRBD1. This CDR3 has 13 residues. Per the germline V gene, CDR1 is MNHEY and CDR2 is SVGAGI. Unmatched junction bases numbered 4, after V lost 6 bases and J lost 3 bases. The CDR3 is CASSPTGHTEAFF. DNA for the CDR3: TGTGCCAGCAGCCCGACAGGGCACACTGAAGCTTTCTTT.

V is TRBV27 and J is TRBJ2-3; D remains unclear. V gave up 1 base and J gave up 8 bases, with 19 bases separating them. Germline assignment: CDR1 MNHEY and CDR2 SMNVEV (reference sequence). This CDR3 is built from 16 residues. For the CDR3, the DNA is TGTGCCAGCAGTTTATTTGAAGGAGCCCCGTATGGTACGCAGTATTTT. Translated, it gives CASSLFEGAPYGTQYF.

The V gene is TRBV19, the J gene TRBJ2-2, with D perhaps TRBD1 (5 bases). Trimming removed 5 bases at V and 10 bases at J, with 17 bases between. Germline V lookup: CDR1 LNHDA, CDR2 SQIVND (reference sequence). This CDR3 comprises 14 residues. CDR3: CASSPSRQFTELFF. The CDR3 nucleotides read TGTGCCAGTAGTCCCTCCCGACAGTTTACGGAGCTGTTTTTT.

The chain joins TRBV7-3 to TRBJ2-1, with a weak D call TRBD2 (6 bases). The germline CDR1 and CDR2 sequences are SGHTA and FQGTGA. The CDR3 spans 16 residues. V dropped 5 bases and J dropped 3 bases, with 17 bases sitting between them. CDR3 nucleotide sequence: TGTGCCAGCAGCCCCGAACTCGGGAGCAGCTACAATGAGCAGTTCTTC. Protein product: CASSPELGSSYNEQFF. Drawing the rest from reference TRBV7-3 and TRBJ2-1, the complete variable domain is GAGVSQTPSNKVTEKGKYVELRCDPISGHTALYWYRQSLGQGPEFLIYFQGTGAADDSGLPNDRFFAVRPEGSVSTLKIQRTERGDSAVYLCASSPELGSSYNEQFFGPGTRLTVL.

This chain links TRBV5-8 with TRBJ2-7; 7 bases align to TRBD2. Losses at the gene ends were 3 bases for V and 2 bases for J; bases not matched to a gene: 8. Germline CDR1 and CDR2: SGHTS and YDEGEE. The CDR3 spans 15 residues. In DNA form, the CDR3 reads TGTGCCAGCAGCTCGACCCCGGGGGGTCCCTACGAGCAGTACTTC. Protein product: CASSSTPGGPYEQYF.

The genes are TRBV15 and TRBJ2-1, with a possible D match to TRBD2 (5 bases). The V and J ends lost 6 bases and 8 bases respectively, with 17 bases between them. The CDR3 is made up of 14 amino acids. Germline V lookup: CDR1 LNHNV, CDR2 YYDKDF (reference sequence). The CDR3 nucleotides are TGTGCCACCAGAAAGTCGTTACTAGTGGATGAGCAGTTCTTC. Amino acid sequence: CATRKSLLVDEQFF. Full variable domain (outside the CDR3, taken from reference TRBV15 and TRBJ2-1): DAMVIQNPRYQVTQFGKPVTLSCSQTLNHNVMYWYQQKSSQAPKLLFHYYDKDFNNEADTPDNFQSRRPNTSFCFLDIRSPGLGDTAMYLCATRKSLLVDEQFFGPGTRLTVL.

V usage is TRBV11-1 and J usage is TRBJ1-5; D perhaps matches TRBD1 (6 bases). The CDR3 loop spans 15 amino acids. Trimming removed 8 bases from V and 0 bases from J, with 14 bases in between. From germline, CDR1 is SGHAT and CDR2 FQDESV (reference sequence). The CDR3 region is CASRRAGDSNQPQHF. DNA for the CDR3: TGTGCCAGCCGCAGGGCAGGGGATAGCAATCAGCCCCAGCATTTT.

A remark on this clone: Other DNA variants within this sample encode the same CDR3. V is TRBV11-2 and J is TRBJ1-2; TRBD1 matches at 8 bases. V shed 5 bases and J 3 bases; nucleotides not matched to a gene: 5. The germline gives CDR1 SGHAT, CDR2 FQNNGV. The CDR3 covers 14 residues. For the CDR3, the DNA is TGTGCCAGCAGCCCCGGGACAGGAGACTATGGCTACACCTTC. Translating it yields CASSPGTGDYGYTF.

This chain joins TRBV29-1 and TRBJ1-2; D unresolved. V lost 6 bases and J lost 8, with 19 bases in between. CDR1 is SQVTM, CDR2 ANQGSEA, per germline. The CDR3 consists of 13 residues. CDR3 sequence reads: CSVSGGIARGYTF. The CDR3, as DNA: TGCAGCGTGTCCGGTGGGATAGCGCGGGGCTACACCTTC.